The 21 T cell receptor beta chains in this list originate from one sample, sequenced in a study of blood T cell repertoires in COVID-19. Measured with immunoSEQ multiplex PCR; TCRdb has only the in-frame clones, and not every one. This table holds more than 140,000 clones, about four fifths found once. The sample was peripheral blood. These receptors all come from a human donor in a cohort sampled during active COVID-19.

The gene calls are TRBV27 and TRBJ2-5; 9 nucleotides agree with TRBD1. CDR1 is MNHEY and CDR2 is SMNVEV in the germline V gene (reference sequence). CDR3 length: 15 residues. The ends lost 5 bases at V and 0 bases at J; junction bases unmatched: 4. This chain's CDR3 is CASSTDRGYQETQYF. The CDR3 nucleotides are TGTGCCAGCAGTACCGACAGGGGGTACCAAGAGACCCAGTACTTC.

CDR3 protein: CASSDSLYGYTF. As DNA, the CDR3 is TGTGCCAGCAGCGACAGCCTCTATGGCTACACCTTC. This chain connects TRBV2 to TRBJ1-2, with D possibly matching TRBD1 (5 bases). This CDR3 contains 12 residues. Germline V CDR1 and CDR2: SNHLY, FYNNEI. The germline V and J ends were trimmed by 6 bases and 4 bases, with 9 bases remaining between them.

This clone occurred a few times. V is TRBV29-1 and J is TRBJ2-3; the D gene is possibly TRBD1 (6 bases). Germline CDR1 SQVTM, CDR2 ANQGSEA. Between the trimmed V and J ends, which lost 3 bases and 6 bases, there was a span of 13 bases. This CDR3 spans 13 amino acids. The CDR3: CSVDQGPPDTQYF. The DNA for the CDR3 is TGCAGCGTTGATCAGGGGCCTCCCGATACGCAGTATTTT.

The CDR3 protein is CASSPGGFISTDTQYF. CDR3 DNA: TGTGCCAGTAGCCCCGGGGGATTTATAAGCACAGATACGCAGTATTTT. V usage is TRBV25-1 and J usage is TRBJ2-3; maybe TRBD2 (6 bases). The V gene lost 9 bases and the J gene lost 0 bases, with 19 bases spanning the gap. This CDR3 has 16 residues. Per germline, CDR1 MGHDK and CDR2 SYGVNS.

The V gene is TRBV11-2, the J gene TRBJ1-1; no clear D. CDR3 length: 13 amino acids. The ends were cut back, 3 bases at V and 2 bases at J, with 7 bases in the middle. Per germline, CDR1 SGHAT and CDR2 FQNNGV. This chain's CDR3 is CASSFGRNTEAFF. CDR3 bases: TGTGCCAGCAGCTTCGGGAGAAACACTGAAGCTTTCTTT. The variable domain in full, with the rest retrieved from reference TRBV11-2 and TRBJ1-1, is EAGVAQSPRYKIIEKRQSVAFWCNPISGHATLYWYQQILGQGPKLLIQFQNNGVVDDSQLPKDRFSAERLKGVDSTLKIQPAKLEDSAVYLCASSFGRNTEAFFGQGTRLTVV.

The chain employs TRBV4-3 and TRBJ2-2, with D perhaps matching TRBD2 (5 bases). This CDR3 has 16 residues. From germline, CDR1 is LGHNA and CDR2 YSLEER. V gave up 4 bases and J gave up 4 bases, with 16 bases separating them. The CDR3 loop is CASSPLTLAGTGELFF. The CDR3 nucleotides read TGCGCCAGCAGCCCTTTAACACTCGCGGGCACCGGGGAGCTGTTTTTT.

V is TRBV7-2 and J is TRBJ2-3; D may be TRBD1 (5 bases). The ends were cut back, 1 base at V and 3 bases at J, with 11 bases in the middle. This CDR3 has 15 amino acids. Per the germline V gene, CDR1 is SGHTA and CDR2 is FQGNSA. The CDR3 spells CASSLEARETDTQYF. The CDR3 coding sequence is TGTGCCAGCAGCTTAGAGGCCAGGGAAACAGATACGCAGTATTTT. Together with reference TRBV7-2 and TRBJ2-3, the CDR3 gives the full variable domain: GAGVSQSPSNKVTEKGKDVELRCDPISGHTALYWYRQSLGQGLEFLIYFQGNSAPDKSGLPSDRFSAERTGGSVSTLTIQRTQQEDSAVYLCASSLEARETDTQYFGPGTRLTVL.

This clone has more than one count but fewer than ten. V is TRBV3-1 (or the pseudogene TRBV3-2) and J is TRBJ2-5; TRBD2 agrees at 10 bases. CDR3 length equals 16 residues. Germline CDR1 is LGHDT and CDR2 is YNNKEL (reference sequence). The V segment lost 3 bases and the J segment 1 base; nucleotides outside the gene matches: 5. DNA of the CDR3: TGTGCCAGCAGCCAGGGGCGGACTAGCGGCCAAGAGACCCAGTACTTC. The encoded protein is CASSQGRTSGQETQYF.

The CDR3 loop reads CASSPPAADTQYF. The CDR3 nucleotides read TGTGCCAGCTCACCACCGGCTGCAGATACGCAGTATTTT. This rearrangement joins TRBV18 to TRBJ2-3; D ambiguous. V shed 0 bases and J shed 4 bases, with 5 bases lying between them. Germline assignment: CDR1 KGHSH and CDR2 LQKENI. This CDR3 region has 13 residues.

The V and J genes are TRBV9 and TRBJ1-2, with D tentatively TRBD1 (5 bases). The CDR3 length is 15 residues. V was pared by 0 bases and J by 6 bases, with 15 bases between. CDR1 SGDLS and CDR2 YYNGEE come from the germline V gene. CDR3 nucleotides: TGTGCCAGCAGCGTAGATCAGGGCACCATGGATGGCTACACCTTC. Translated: CASSVDQGTMDGYTF.

CDR3 amino acids: CASSEQGAWGTEAFF. The CDR3 nucleotides read TGTGCCAGCAGCGAACAGGGGGCATGGGGGACTGAAGCTTTCTTT. V is TRBV9 and J is TRBJ1-1, with 9 bases matching TRBD1. The V segment lost 3 bases and the J segment 5 bases; nucleotides outside the gene matches: 8. This CDR3 spans 15 amino acids. From germline, CDR1 is SGDLS and CDR2 YYNGEE.

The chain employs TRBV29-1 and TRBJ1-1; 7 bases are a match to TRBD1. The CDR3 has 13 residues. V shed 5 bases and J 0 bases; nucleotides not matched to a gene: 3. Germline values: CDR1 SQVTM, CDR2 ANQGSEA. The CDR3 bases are TGCAGCGTTCACAGGGGAGTGAACACTGAAGCTTTCTTT. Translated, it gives CSVHRGVNTEAFF.

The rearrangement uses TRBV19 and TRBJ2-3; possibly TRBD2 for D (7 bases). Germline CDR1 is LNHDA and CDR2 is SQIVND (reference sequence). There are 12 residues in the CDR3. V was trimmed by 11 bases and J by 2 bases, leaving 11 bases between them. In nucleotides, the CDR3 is TGTGCCTCCCGGGGGGCCACAGATACGCAGTATTTT. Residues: CASRGATDTQYF.

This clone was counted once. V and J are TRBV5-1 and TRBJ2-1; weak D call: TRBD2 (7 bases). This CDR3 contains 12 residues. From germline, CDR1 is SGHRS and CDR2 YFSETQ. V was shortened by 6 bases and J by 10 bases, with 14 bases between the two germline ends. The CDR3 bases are TGCGCCAGCACTCGGGGGGCTGGGGAGCAGTTCTTC. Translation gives CASTRGAGEQFF.

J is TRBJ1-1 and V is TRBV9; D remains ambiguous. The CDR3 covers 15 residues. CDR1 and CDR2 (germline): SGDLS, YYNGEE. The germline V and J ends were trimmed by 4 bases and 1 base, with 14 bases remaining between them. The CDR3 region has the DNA TGTGCCAGCAGCCCCCGGCTGCTAGCGAACACTGAAGCTTTCTTT. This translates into CASSPRLLANTEAFF.

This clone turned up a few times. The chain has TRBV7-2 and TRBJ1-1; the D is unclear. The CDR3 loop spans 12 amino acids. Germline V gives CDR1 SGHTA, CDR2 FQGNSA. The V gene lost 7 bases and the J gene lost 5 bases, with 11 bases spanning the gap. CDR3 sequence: CASNQGRTEAFF. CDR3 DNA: TGTGCCAGCAATCAAGGCAGGACTGAAGCTTTCTTT.

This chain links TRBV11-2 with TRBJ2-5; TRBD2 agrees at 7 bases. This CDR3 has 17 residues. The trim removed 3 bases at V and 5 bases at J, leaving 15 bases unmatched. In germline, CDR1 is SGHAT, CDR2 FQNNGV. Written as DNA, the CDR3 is TGTGCCAGCAGCTTGGAGAGGGCGGGAGCCCATAGGGAGACCCAGTACTTC. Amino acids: CASSLERAGAHRETQYF. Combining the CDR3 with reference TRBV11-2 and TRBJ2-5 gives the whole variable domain EAGVAQSPRYKIIEKRQSVAFWCNPISGHATLYWYQQILGQGPKLLIQFQNNGVVDDSQLPKDRFSAERLKGVDSTLKIQPAKLEDSAVYLCASSLERAGAHRETQYFGPGTRLLVL.

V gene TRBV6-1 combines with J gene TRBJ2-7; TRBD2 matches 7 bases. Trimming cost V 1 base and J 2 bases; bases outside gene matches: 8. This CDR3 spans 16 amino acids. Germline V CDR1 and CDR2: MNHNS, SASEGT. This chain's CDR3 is CASSEGPGLIAYEQYF. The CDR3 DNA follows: TGTGCCAGCAGTGAAGGGCCGGGACTAATCGCCTACGAGCAGTACTTC.

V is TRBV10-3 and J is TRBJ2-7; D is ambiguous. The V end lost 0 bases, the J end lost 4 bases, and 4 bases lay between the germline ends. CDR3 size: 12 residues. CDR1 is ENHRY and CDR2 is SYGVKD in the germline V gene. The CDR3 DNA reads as TGTGCCATCAGTGAGTCGAGGTACGAGCAGTACTTC. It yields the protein CAISESRYEQYF.

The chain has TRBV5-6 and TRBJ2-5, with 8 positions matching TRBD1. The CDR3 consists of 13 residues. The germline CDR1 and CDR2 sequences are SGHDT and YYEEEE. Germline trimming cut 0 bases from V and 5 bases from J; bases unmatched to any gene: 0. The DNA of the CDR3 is TGTGCCAGCAGCTTGGGGACAGGGGAGACCCAGTACTTC. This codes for CASSLGTGETQYF.

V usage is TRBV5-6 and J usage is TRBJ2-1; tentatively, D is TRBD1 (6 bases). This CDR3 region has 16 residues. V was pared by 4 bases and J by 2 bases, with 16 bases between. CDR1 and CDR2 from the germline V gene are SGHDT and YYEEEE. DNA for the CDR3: TGTGCCAGCAGCCGAGGGGGAACCCCACCCTACAATGAGCAGTTCTTC. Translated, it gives CASSRGGTPPYNEQFF.